This T cell receptor (beta chain) appears in the sequencing data of a study of regulatory T cells in long-lasting Graves disease. Study in general: Graves' patients, diagnosed recently, had received antithyroid drugs under 3 months.

Time point noted: newly diagnosed GD, antithyroid drugs for less than 3 months. Construction of the TCR library relied on RNA isolated from PBMCs. The CDR3 runs to 14 residues. V dropped 3 bases and J dropped 10; count of bases not matched to a gene: 5. Germline CDR1 SGHVS, CDR2 FQNEAQ. On this clonotype: Its antigen remains unknown.

Libraries of TCR beta came from iRepertoire HTBI primers plus Arm-PCR of CDR3 regions. TCRdb independently ran MiXCR on the multiplex PCR reads; one entry per CDR3 protein. The sample shows hundreds of thousands of distinct CDR3 sequences, about 15% of them seen only once. The study's findings and limits: Possibly, accuracy suffered from the small sample size.

These data were also filed under a second study, of T cells in Graves' hyperthyroidism and ophthalmopathy. That paper adds: In the blood, most expanded thyroid clonotypes above 0.001 appeared as well.

This rearrangement joins TRBV7-8 to TRBJ1-6; 8 nucleotides agree with TRBD1. The sequence derives from a woman aged 40-49 years with Graves disease. Sample: peripheral blood mononuclear cells (PBMCs), taken at new diagnosis, from a patient treated with antithyroid drugs. CDR3 protein: CASSLAGGYSPLHF. CDR3 bases: TGTGCCAGCAGCTTGGCAGGGGGCTACTCACCCCTCCACTTT.